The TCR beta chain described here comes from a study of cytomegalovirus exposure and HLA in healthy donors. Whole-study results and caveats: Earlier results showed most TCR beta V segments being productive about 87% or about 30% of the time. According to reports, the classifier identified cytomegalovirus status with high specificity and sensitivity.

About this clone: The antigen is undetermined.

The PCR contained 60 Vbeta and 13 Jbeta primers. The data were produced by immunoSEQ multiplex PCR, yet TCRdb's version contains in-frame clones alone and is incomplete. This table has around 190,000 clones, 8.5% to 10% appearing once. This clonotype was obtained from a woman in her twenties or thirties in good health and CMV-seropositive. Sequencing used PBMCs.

CDR3 sequence reads: CASSQSATGVVEAFF. CDR3 nucleotide sequence: TGCGCCAGCAGTCAATCCGCCACAGGGGTAGTTGAAGCTTTCTTT. V gene TRBV23-1 combines with J gene TRBJ1-1; 7 bases are a match to TRBD1. TRBV23-1 is an open reading frame, and its role is uncertain. The CDR3 totals 15 residues. V lost 0 bases and J lost 7; bases outside the gene matches: 8.